This T cell receptor (beta chain) was recovered during a study of breast tumors, draining lymph nodes, adjacent tissues. Findings and caveats of the study: Compared with lymph nodes, tumors were less diverse; compared with nontumor tissue, more.

Concerning this clonotype: As yet, its antigen is unknown.

TCRdb reprocessed the multiplex PCR reads with MiXCR, giving one entry per CDR3 protein. The table has 50,000 to 75,000 distinct CDR3 sequences, approximately 62% seen once. Germline CDR1 LNHDA, CDR2 SQIVND (reference sequence). The trim removed 3 bases at V and 4 bases at J, leaving 4 bases unmatched. This CDR3 is 15 amino acids long. Sequenced: breast tumor tissue. The rearrangement uses TRBV19 and TRBJ1-2, with 11 bases fitting TRBD1. The sequence derives from a female donor with breast cancer. Some clones in this sample may be carry-over from other donors' samples. The CDR3 coding sequence is TGTGCCAGTAGTATGCGGACAGGGGGCAGCTATGGCTACACCTTC. As protein: CASSMRTGGSYGYTF.